This TCR beta chain comes out of a study of blood T cell repertoires in COVID-19. About the study: T cells, B-cell-depleted T cells, or PBMCs provided the cDNA or gDNA that served as material.

The V gene's germline CDR1 is LGHNA and CDR2 YSLEER. The V end was cut by 1 base, the J end by 3 bases, with 9 bases between. This CDR3 comprises 14 residues. Sequencing used immunoSEQ multiplex PCR; TCRdb keeps in-frame clones, though not all of them. This repertoire shows 270,000 or so clones, 65% to 85% found once; its top ten account for around 3.7%. Cohort placement rested on clinical history that participants reported themselves. Material: PBMCs or T cells enriched from blood (not recorded which). This TCR was sampled from a man aged 50 to 60 who had recovered from COVID-19. The genes are TRBV4-3 and TRBJ1-2; D possibly corresponds to TRBD1 (5 bases). The CDR3 here is CASSQGSRDYGYTF. The CDR3 DNA follows: TGCGCCAGCAGCCAAGGGTCCAGGGACTATGGCTACACCTTC.